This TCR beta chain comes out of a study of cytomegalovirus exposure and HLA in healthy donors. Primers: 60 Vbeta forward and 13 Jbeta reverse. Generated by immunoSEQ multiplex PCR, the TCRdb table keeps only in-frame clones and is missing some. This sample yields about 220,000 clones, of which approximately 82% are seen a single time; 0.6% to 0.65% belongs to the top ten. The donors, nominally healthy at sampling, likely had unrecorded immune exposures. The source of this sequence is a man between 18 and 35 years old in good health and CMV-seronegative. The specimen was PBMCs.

The CDR3 DNA follows: TGTGCCAGCAGCTCCCTGGGCAGGGGCAATCAGCCCCAGCATTTT. Amino acid sequence: CASSSLGRGNQPQHF. The chain uses TRBV5-5 and TRBJ1-5; D is perhaps TRBD1 (5 bases). Trimming took off 3 bases at V and 2 bases at J, with 12 bases between the two ends. CDR1 is SGHKS, CDR2 YYEKEE, per germline (reference sequence). The CDR3 extends over 15 amino acids.